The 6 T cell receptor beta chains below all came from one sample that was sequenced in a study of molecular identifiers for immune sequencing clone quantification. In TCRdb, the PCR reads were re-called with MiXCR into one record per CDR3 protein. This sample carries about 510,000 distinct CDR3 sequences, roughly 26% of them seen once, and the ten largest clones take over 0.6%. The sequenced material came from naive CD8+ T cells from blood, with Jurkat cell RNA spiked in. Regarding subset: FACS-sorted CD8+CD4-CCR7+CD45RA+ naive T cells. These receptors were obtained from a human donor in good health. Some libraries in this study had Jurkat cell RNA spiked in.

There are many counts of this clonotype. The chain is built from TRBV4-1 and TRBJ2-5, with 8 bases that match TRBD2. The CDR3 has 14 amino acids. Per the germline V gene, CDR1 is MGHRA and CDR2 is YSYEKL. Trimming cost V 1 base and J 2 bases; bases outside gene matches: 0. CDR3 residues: CASSQVAGQETQYF. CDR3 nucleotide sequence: TGCGCCAGCAGCCAAGTAGCGGGGCAAGAGACCCAGTACTTC.

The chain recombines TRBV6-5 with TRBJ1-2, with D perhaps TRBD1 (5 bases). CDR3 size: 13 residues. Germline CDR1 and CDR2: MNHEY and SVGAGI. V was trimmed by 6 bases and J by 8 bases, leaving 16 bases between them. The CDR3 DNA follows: TGTGCCAGCAGCTACGGAGGGGCGAACGGCTACACCTTC. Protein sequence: CASSYGGANGYTF.

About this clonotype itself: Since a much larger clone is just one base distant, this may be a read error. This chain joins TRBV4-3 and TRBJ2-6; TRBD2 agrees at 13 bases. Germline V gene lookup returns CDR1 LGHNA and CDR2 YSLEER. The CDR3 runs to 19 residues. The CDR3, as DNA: TGCGCCAGCAGCCAAGATCGAGGACTAGCGGGAGTTGGGGCCAACGTCCCGACTTTC. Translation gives CASSQDRGLAGVGANVPTF.

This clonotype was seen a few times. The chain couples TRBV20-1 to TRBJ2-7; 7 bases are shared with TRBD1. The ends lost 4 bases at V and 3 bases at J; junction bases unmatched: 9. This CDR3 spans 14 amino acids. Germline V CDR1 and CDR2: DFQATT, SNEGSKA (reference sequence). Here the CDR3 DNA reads TGCAGTGCTAATCCAAGGACAGGATTCTACGAGCAGTACTTC. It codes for CSANPRTGFYEQYF.

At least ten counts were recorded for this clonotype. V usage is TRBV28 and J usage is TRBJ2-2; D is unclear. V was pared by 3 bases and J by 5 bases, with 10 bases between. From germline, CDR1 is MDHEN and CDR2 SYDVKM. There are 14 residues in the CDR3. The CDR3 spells CASSFQEMTGELFF. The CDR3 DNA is TGTGCCAGCAGTTTTCAGGAGATGACCGGGGAGCTGTTTTTT. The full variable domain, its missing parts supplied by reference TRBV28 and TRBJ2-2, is DVKVTQSSRYLVKRTGEKVFLECVQDMDHENMFWYRQDPGLGLRLIYFSYDVKMKEKGDIPEGYSVSREKKERFSLILESASTNQTSMYLCASSFQEMTGELFFGEGSRLTVL.

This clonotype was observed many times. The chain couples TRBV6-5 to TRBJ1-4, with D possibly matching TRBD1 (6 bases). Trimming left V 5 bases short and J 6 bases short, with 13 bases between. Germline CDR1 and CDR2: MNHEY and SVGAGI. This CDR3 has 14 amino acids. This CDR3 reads CASSTQGSDEKLFF. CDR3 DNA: TGTGCCAGCAGTACACAGGGATCGGATGAAAAACTGTTTTTT.